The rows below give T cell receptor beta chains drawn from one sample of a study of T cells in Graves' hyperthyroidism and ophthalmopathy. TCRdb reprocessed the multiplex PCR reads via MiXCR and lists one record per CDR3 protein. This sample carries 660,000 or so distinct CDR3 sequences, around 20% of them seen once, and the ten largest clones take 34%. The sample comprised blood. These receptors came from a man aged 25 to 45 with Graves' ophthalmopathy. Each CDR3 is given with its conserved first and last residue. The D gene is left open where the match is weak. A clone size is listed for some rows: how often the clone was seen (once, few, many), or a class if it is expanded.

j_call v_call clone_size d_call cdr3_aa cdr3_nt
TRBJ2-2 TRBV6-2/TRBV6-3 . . CASSYSNVGELFF TGTGCCAGCAGTTACTCGAATGTCGGGGAGCTGTTTTTT
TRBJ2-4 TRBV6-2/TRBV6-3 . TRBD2 CASSQMGLAAPVKYF TGTGCCAGCAGTCAAATGGGACTAGCGGCGCCGGTTAAGTACTTC
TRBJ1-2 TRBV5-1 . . CASSVDPAVYGYTF TGCGCCAGCAGCGTGGACCCGGCGGTATACGGCTACACCTTC
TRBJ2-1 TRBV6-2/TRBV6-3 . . CASSYGPTQFF TGTGCCAGCAGTTACGGTCCAACCCAGTTCTTC
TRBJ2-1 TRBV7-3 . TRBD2 CASSFTGTTIYNEQFF TGTGCCAGCAGCTTCACCGGGACTACCATTTACAATGAGCAGTTCTTC
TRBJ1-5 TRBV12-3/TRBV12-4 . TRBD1 CASKTGTGGNQPQHF TGTGCCAGCAAAACAGGGACAGGGGGGAATCAGCCCCAGCATTTT
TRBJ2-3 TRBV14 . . CASSQAGVDTQYF TGTGCCAGCAGCCAAGCGGGAGTGGATACGCAGTATTTT
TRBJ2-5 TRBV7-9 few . CASSASGRYGTQYF TGTGCCAGCAGCGCGTCGGGACGGTATGGCACCCAGTACTTC
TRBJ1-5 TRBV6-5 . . CASSNLPVDNQPQHF TGTGCCAGCAGTAACCTTCCGGTCGACAATCAGCCCCAGCATTTT
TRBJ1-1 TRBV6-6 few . CASSYGGVTEAFF TGTGCCAGCAGTTACGGGGGGGTTACTGAAGCTTTCTTT
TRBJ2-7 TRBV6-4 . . CASRDLRTVISYEQYF TGTGCCAGCAGGGATCTTAGGACAGTAATCTCCTACGAGCAGTACTTC
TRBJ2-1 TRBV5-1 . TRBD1 CASSRAGQGLSEQFF TGCGCCAGCAGCCGAGCGGGACAGGGGTTGAGTGAGCAGTTCTTC
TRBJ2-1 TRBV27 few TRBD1 CASSGTGNYNEQFF TGTGCCAGCAGTGGGACAGGGAATTACAATGAGCAGTTCTTC
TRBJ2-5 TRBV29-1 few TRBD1 CSVEEDGTALSTQYF TGCAGCGTTGAAGAGGACGGGACAGCCCTTTCGACCCAGTACTTC
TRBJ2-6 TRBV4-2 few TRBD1 CASSYRGRQAGANVLTF TGTGCCAGCAGCTACAGGGGGCGCCAGGCTGGGGCCAACGTCCTGACTTTC
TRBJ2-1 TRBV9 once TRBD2 CASQTSGSSNEQFF TGTGCCAGTCAAACTAGCGGGAGCTCCAATGAGCAGTTCTTC
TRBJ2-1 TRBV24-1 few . CATSDYPGYNEQFF TGTGCCACCAGTGATTATCCAGGGTACAATGAGCAGTTCTTC
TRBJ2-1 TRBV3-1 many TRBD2 CASSQAGGEQFF TGTGCCAGCAGCCAAGCGGGAGGTGAGCAGTTCTTC
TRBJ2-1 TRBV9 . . CASSGREPVAHEQFF TGTGCCAGCAGCGGCCGGGAGCCAGTGGCCCATGAGCAGTTCTTC
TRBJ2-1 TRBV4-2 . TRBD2 CATRTSDNEQFF TGTGCCACCAGGACTAGCGACAATGAGCAGTTCTTC
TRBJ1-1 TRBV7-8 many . CASSLAAGRDTEAFF TGTGCCAGCAGCTTAGCGGCAGGGCGGGACACTGAAGCTTTCTTT
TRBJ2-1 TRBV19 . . CASSITPWGYNEQFF TGTGCCAGTAGTATCACCCCCTGGGGCTACAATGAGCAGTTCTTC
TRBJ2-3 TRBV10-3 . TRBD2 CAIRPSGSWSDTQYF TGTGCCATCAGGCCTAGCGGGAGTTGGTCGGATACGCAGTATTTT
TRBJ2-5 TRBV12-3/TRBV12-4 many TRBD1 CASSLDRVPGETQYF TGTGCCAGCAGTTTGGACAGGGTCCCCGGGGAGACCCAGTACTTC
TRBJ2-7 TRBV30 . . CAWIGSGPYEQYF TGTGCCTGGATTGGTAGCGGTCCCTACGAGCAGTACTTC
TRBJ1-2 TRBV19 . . CASSLRRIAYGYTF TGTGCCAGTAGTTTACGGCGGATCGCCTATGGCTACACCTTC
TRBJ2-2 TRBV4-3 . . CASSQGRTAGELFF TGCGCCAGCAGCCAAGGCAGGACCGCCGGGGAGCTGTTTTTT
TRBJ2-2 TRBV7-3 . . CASSRGGSTSSPLFF TGTGCCAGCTCCCGAGGAGGGTCTACTAGCTCCCCGCTGTTTTTT
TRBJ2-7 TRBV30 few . CASRTTGLFYEQYF TGTGCCTCAAGGACAACGGGGCTTTTCTACGAGCAGTACTTC
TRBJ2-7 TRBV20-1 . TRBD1 CSASPGQGNDEQYF TGCAGTGCTAGCCCGGGACAGGGGAACGACGAGCAGTACTTC
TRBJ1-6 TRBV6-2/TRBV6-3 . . CASSYQTYNSPLHF TGTGCCAGCAGTTACCAGACCTATAATTCACCCCTCCACTTT
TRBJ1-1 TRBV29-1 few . CSVNDIGAFF TGCAGCGTTAACGACATCGGAGCTTTCTTT
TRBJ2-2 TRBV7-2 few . CASSLGIWGDTGELFF TGTGCCAGCAGCTTAGGAATCTGGGGTGACACCGGGGAGCTGTTTTTT
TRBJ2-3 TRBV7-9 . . CASSPLARTDTQYF TGTGCCAGCAGCCCCCTAGCGCGCACAGATACGCAGTATTTT
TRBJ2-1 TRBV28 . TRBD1 CASSESGTGSSYNEQFF TGTGCCAGCAGTGAATCCGGGACAGGGAGCTCCTACAATGAGCAGTTCTTC
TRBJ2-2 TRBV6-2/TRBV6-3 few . CAAANTGELFF TGTGCCGCGGCGAACACCGGGGAGCTGTTTTTT
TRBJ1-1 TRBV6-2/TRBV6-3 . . CASKLGRFNEAFF TGTGCCAGCAAGCTAGGACGGTTCAATGAAGCTTTCTTT
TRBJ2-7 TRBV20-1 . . CSARTRDSYEQYF TGCAGTGCTAGAACCAGGGACTCCTACGAGCAGTACTTC
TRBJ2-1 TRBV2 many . CASSADVSSYNEQFF TGTGCCAGCAGTGCGGACGTTAGCTCCTACAATGAGCAGTTCTTC
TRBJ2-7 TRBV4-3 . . CASRRDPGTYEQYF TGCGCCAGCAGGCGCGACCCCGGGACCTACGAGCAGTACTTC
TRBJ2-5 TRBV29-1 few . CSVGGGAAATQYF TGCAGTGTGGGGGGGGGGGCGGCCGCGACCCAGTACTTC
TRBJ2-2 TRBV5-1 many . CASSLAPGSTGELFF TGCGCCAGCAGCTTGGCACCGGGCAGCACCGGGGAGCTGTTTTTT
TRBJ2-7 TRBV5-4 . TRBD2 CASSSRLANSTYEQYF TGTGCCAGCAGCTCCCGACTAGCTAACTCGACCTACGAGCAGTACTTC
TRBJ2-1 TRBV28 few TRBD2 CASSGETSGRLVPGNEQFF TGTGCCAGCAGTGGGGAGACTAGCGGGAGGCTCGTACCGGGGAATGAGCAGTTCTTC
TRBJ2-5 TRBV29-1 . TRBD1 CSVRPGTDTQETQYF TGCAGCGTCCGCCCGGGGACAGACACGCAAGAGACCCAGTACTTC
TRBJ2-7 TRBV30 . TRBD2 CAWSVSGREKYF TGTGCCTGGAGTGTCAGCGGGCGGGAGAAGTACTTC
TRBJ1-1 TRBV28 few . CASTTEDTEAFF TGTGCCAGCACGACAGAGGATACTGAAGCTTTCTTT
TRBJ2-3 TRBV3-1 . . CASGSRESTDTQYF TGTGCCAGCGGGAGTCGGGAAAGCACAGATACGCAGTATTTT
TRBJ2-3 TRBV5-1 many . CASSLWGQLTPDTQYF TGCGCCAGCAGCTTGTGGGGACAATTGACCCCAGATACGCAGTATTTT
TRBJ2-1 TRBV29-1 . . CSVEAPLRRSSYNEQFF TGCAGCGTTGAAGCTCCACTCAGGCGGTCCTCCTACAATGAGCAGTTCTTC
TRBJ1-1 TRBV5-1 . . CASSTAQTTEAFF TGTGCCAGCAGCACGGCACAGACCACTGAAGCTTTCTTT
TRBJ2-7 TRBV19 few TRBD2 CASPVWASGYEQYF TGTGCCAGTCCCGTTTGGGCTAGCGGCTACGAGCAGTACTTC
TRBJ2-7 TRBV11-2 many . CASSVTRGSYEQYF TGTGCCAGCAGCGTAACCAGGGGCTCCTACGAGCAGTACTTC
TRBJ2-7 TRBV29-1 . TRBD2 CSVGGGTGGQYEQYF TGCAGCGTTGGGGGGGGAACCGGTGGGCAATACGAGCAGTACTTC
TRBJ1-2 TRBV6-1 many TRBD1 CASRTGQKGYTF TGTGCCAGCAGAACGGGACAGAAAGGCTACACCTTC
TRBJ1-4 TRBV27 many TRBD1 CASSLQGQGATTNEKLFF TGTGCCAGCAGTCTCCAAGGACAGGGGGCCACAACTAATGAAAAACTGTTTTTT
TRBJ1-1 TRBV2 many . CAQLGVNTEAFF TGTGCCCAATTGGGAGTTAACACTGAAGCTTTCTTT